These 22 T cell receptor beta chains share one sample of origin, sequenced in a study of persistence of HIV-infected CD4 T cells. No antigens are known for them. The immunoSEQ assay was version 4, run in survey mode. Produced via immunoSEQ multiplex PCR; TCRdb's table is partial and in-frame only. The sample holds under 45,000 clones, 80% to 90% seen once. Cells were stimulated nonspecifically with anti-CD3/anti-CD28 magnetic beads. Sorting selected CD4+ T cells upregulating both CD40 ligand and CD69. Sample: CD4+ T cells sorted from PBMCs after roughly 18-hour stimulation, taken from a patient who received antiretroviral therapy. The receptors come from an adult man with HIV who was CMV-seropositive.

The chain joins TRBV5-6 to TRBJ2-3; a weak D match, TRBD2 (5 bases). The CDR3 totals 14 residues. V shed 4 bases and J shed 2 bases, with 11 bases lying between them. Germline CDR1 is SGHDT and CDR2 is YYEEEE. The CDR3 bases are TGTGCCAGCAGCGGCCGGGGTTACACAGATACGCAGTATTTT. Residues: CASSGRGYTDTQYF. Complete variable domain (other parts from reference TRBV5-6 and TRBJ2-3): DAGVTQSPTHLIKTRGQQVTLRCSPKSGHDTVSWYQQALGQGPQFIFQYYEEEERQRGNFPDRFSGHQFPNYSSELNVNALLLGDSALYLCASSGRGYTDTQYFGPGTRLTVL.

This clone occurred once. This sequence joins TRBV27 and TRBJ1-6; D remains ambiguous. Looked up from germline, CDR1 is MNHEY and CDR2 is SMNVEV (reference sequence). Trimming stripped 5 bases from V and 7 bases from J, with 12 bases between. The CDR3 is 14 amino acids. The CDR3 reads CASSPWRANSPLHF. CDR3 in DNA: TGTGCCAGCAGTCCCTGGCGGGCAAATTCACCCCTCCACTTT.

The J gene is TRBJ2-7, the V gene TRBV18, with 8 bases lining up with TRBD1. The CDR3 is made up of 13 amino acids. The V segment lost 4 bases and the J segment 5 bases; nucleotides outside the gene matches: 4. Germline values: CDR1 KGHSH, CDR2 LQKENI. The CDR3 DNA reads TGTGCCAGCTCACAAACAGGGGGAAACGAGCAGTACTTC. It codes for CASSQTGGNEQYF.

The chain couples TRBV29-1 to TRBJ2-3; D ambiguous. The CDR3 has 13 residues. V was trimmed by 6 bases and J by 0 bases, leaving 10 bases between them. The V gene's germline CDR1 is SQVTM and CDR2 ANQGSEA. This CDR3 reads CSVSPESTDTQYF. The DNA of the CDR3 is TGCAGCGTCTCACCAGAGAGCACAGATACGCAGTATTTT.

The chain couples TRBV15 to TRBJ2-3, with no clear D. V was clipped by 3 bases and J by 2 bases, with 9 bases between them. The CDR3 consists of 14 residues. Germline V gene lookup returns CDR1 LNHNV and CDR2 YYDKDF (reference sequence). The CDR3 reads CATSRDGNTDTQYF. CDR3 sequence (DNA): TGTGCCACCAGCAGGGATGGCAACACAGATACGCAGTATTTT.

Turning to this clone: The sample holds other DNA sequences that translate to the same CDR3. This sequence joins TRBV6-1 and TRBJ1-2, with D possibly matching TRBD1 (5 bases). The CDR3 runs 13 residues. V was clipped by 1 base and J by 4 bases, with 7 bases between them. Germline-derived CDR1 and CDR2 are MNHNS and SASEGT. CDR3 in amino acids: CASSEGGFYGYTF. The CDR3 coding sequence is TGTGCCAGCAGTGAAGGGGGGTTCTATGGCTACACCTTC.

The rearrangement joins TRBV11-3 to TRBJ1-1; D is perhaps TRBD1 (6 bases). The germline V gene has CDR1 SGHNT and CDR2 YENEEA. This CDR3 has 13 amino acids. V lost 8 bases and J 3 bases, leaving 13 bases between the germline ends. The CDR3 bases are TGTGCCAGCCGCGCCTCAGGGGACACTGAAGCTTTCTTT. This translates into CASRASGDTEAFF.

The CDR3 nucleotides read TGTGCCAGTAACCACCGGGACTCAAAAGGGAGCAATCAGCCCCAGCATTTT. Residues: CASNHRDSKGSNQPQHF. This rearrangement joins TRBV19 to TRBJ1-5, with D perhaps matching TRBD1 (5 bases). V was shortened by 7 bases and J by 1 base, with 20 bases between the two germline ends. Looked up from germline, CDR1 is LNHDA and CDR2 is SQIVND (reference sequence). The CDR3 is made up of 17 amino acids.

This chain connects TRBV15 to TRBJ2-7; perhaps TRBD1 as D (6 bases). V shed 0 bases and J shed 3 bases, with 9 bases lying between them. The CDR3 is made up of 14 amino acids. The germline gives CDR1 LNHNV, CDR2 YYDKDF (reference sequence). The CDR3 DNA reads as TGTGCCACCAGCAGAGAACAGGGCCTCTACGAGCAGTACTTC. Its translation is CATSREQGLYEQYF.

V usage is TRBV12-5 and J usage is TRBJ2-4; D perhaps matches TRBD1 (5 bases). Deletions cut 0 bases from V and 0 bases from J, with 15 bases between. Germline CDR1 is LGHNT and CDR2 is FRNRAP. The CDR3 consists of 18 residues. This CDR3 is CASGLVQVLILAKNIQYF. In nucleotides, the CDR3 is TGTGCTAGTGGTTTGGTACAGGTTTTAATTCTAGCCAAAAACATTCAGTACTTC.

The V call is TRBV10-3, the J call TRBJ2-1; a possible D gene is TRBD2 (6 bases). The CDR3 has 13 residues. Deletions cut 6 bases from V and 7 bases from J, with 13 bases between. Germline V gene lookup returns CDR1 ENHRY and CDR2 SYGVKD. The CDR3 DNA is TGTGCCATCAGATACGGGGCGGGAAATGAGCAGTTCTTC. Encoded protein: CAIRYGAGNEQFF.

The rearrangement uses TRBV2 and TRBJ1-1; 7 nucleotides match TRBD1. This CDR3 has 14 residues. With V trimmed by 4 bases and J by 1 base, 3 bases remained unmatched. The germline V gene has CDR1 SNHLY and CDR2 FYNNEI. CDR3 in amino acids: CASSAGQTNTEAFF. The CDR3 DNA is TGTGCCAGCAGTGCGGGACAGACGAACACTGAAGCTTTCTTT.

This clone was picked up a small number of times. This sample also contains other DNA sequences that code for the same CDR3. The genes are TRBV15 and TRBJ1-4, with unresolved D. The CDR3 contains 14 residues. CDR1 is LNHNV, CDR2 YYDKDF, per germline (reference sequence). Trimming pared 0 bases from V and 5 bases from J, leaving 7 bases between. CDR3 protein: CATSRDLGNEKLFF. The CDR3 bases are TGTGCCACCAGCAGAGATTTAGGGAATGAAAAACTGTTTTTT.

This chain joins TRBV25-1 and TRBJ1-1; 7 positions match TRBD1. The CDR3 has 14 amino acids. V was clipped by 3 bases and J by 10 bases; unmatched bases: 11. Germline CDR1 reads MGHDK; CDR2 reads SYGVNS. The CDR3 region has the DNA TGTGCCAGCAGTGAGCGACATCAGACAGGGACAGCTTTCTTT. This codes for CASSERHQTGTAFF.

This sequence joins TRBV19 and TRBJ1-6, with a possible D match to TRBD1 (5 bases). This CDR3 is built from 13 residues. CDR1 and CDR2 (germline): LNHDA, SQIVND (reference sequence). Deletions cut 7 bases from V and 8 bases from J, with 12 bases between. This chain's CDR3 is CASKTGDYSPLHF. The CDR3 bases are TGTGCCAGTAAAACCGGGGACTATTCACCCCTCCACTTT.

The chain recombines TRBV2 with TRBJ2-2; possibly TRBD2 for D (6 bases). The germline V gene encodes CDR1 SNHLY and CDR2 FYNNEI. CDR3 length equals 15 residues. Trimming removed 5 bases from V and 2 bases from J, with 12 bases in between. The CDR3 sequence: CASSLRGTNTGELFF. Written as DNA, the CDR3 is TGTGCCAGCAGTCTCCGGGGGACCAACACCGGGGAGCTGTTTTTT.

This chain connects TRBV5-1 to TRBJ2-3, with D perhaps TRBD2 (6 bases). The CDR3 extends over 17 amino acids. The germline V gene has CDR1 SGHRS and CDR2 YFSETQ. Trimming pared 7 bases from V and 0 bases from J, leaving 21 bases between. CDR3 in amino acids: CASHRDPGRGSTDTQYF. Written as DNA, the CDR3 is TGCGCCAGCCACCGGGACCCAGGGCGGGGAAGCACAGATACGCAGTATTTT.

This clone was counted only a few times. This chain links TRBV6-5 with TRBJ1-1; D is ambiguous. Germline-derived CDR1 and CDR2 are MNHEY and SVGAGI. Trimming left V 5 bases short and J 2 bases short, with 15 bases between. This CDR3 contains 15 residues. The CDR3 loop reads CASSNYREPNTEAFF. The CDR3 DNA reads as TGTGCCAGCAGTAATTACAGAGAGCCCAACACTGAAGCTTTCTTT.

Only a few counts were recorded for this clone. The chain employs TRBV4-1 and TRBJ1-2; perhaps TRBD1 as D (6 bases). V was trimmed by 4 bases and J by 6 bases, leaving 15 bases between them. CDR1 and CDR2 from the germline V gene are MGHRA and YSYEKL. The CDR3 covers 14 residues. CDR3 in amino acids: CASSRYRVGDGYTF. CDR3 coding DNA: TGCGCCAGCAGCCGATACAGGGTAGGCGATGGCTACACCTTC.

V is TRBV5-1 and J is TRBJ2-2; 9 positions match TRBD1. V gave up 4 bases and J gave up 3 bases; unmatched junction bases: 7. Germline CDR1 reads SGHRS; CDR2 reads YFSETQ. The CDR3 runs 16 residues. The CDR3 nucleotides are TGCGCCAGCAGCCGCTGGACAGGGGTTGACACCGGGGAGCTGTTTTTT. It yields the protein CASSRWTGVDTGELFF.

The V gene is TRBV5-1, the J gene TRBJ1-4; 7 bases are shared with TRBD1. The trim removed 5 bases at V and 2 bases at J, leaving 9 bases unmatched. The germline CDR1 and CDR2 sequences are SGHRS and YFSETQ. The CDR3 runs to 16 residues. CDR3 DNA sequence: TGCGCCAGCAGTACAGGGGTGGTAGCCACTAATGAAAAACTGTTTTTT. It encodes CASSTGVVATNEKLFF. Complete variable domain (other parts from reference TRBV5-1 and TRBJ1-4): KAGVTQTPRYLIKTRGQQVTLSCSPISGHRSVSWYQQTPGQGLQFLFEYFSETQRNKGNFPGRFSGRQFSNSRSEMNVSTLELGDSALYLCASSTGVVATNEKLFFGSGTQLSVL.

In nucleotides, the CDR3 is TGTGCCAGCAGAGACAGGGGGATAACACCCCTCCACTTT. Its translation: CASRDRGITPLHF. J is TRBJ1-6 and V is TRBV6-5; 9 bases agree with TRBD1. Germline V gene data show CDR1 as MNHEY and CDR2 as SVGAGI. The V gene end was trimmed by 6 bases and the J gene end by 11 bases; junction bases not matched to a gene: 5. CDR3 size: 13 residues.